One and the same sample provided the 14 T cell receptor beta chains below, sequenced in a study of T-cell memory formation after mild COVID-19. TCRdb independently ran MiXCR on the 5' RACE reads; one entry per CDR3 protein. Among roughly 600,000 distinct CDR3 sequences, roughly 17% were seen once, and the ten largest hold 12%. The sequenced sample was PBMCs or a T cell subset sorted from them (not recorded which). The receptor source for this set is an adult woman who had mild COVID-19 (a few samples of this study predate the infection). Cell type and time point are not known.

This chain connects TRBV24-1 to TRBJ1-4; D possibly corresponds to TRBD1 (6 bases). Trimming cost V 7 bases and J 7 bases, with 12 bases left between them. Germline values: CDR1 KGHDR, CDR2 SFDVKD. The CDR3 is 13 amino acids. The CDR3 DNA follows: TGTGCCACCAGCCAGGGGAGGACTGAAAAACTGTTTTTT. Translating gives CATSQGRTEKLFF.

CDR3 sequence: CASKGPGELFF. The CDR3 DNA follows: TGTGCCAGCAAGGGGCCCGGGGAGCTGTTTTTT. The V and J genes are TRBV3-1 and TRBJ2-2, with D maybe TRBD1 (5 bases). Germline assignment: CDR1 LGHDT and CDR2 YNNKEL (reference sequence). The CDR3 has 11 amino acids. Trimming stripped 7 bases from V and 6 bases from J, with 6 bases between.

V gene TRBV30 combines with J gene TRBJ2-3, with TRBD2 as a possible D gene (6 bases). Trimming shortened V by 3 bases and J by 6 bases, and 22 bases separated the two germline ends. The CDR3 length is 16 residues. CDR1 and CDR2 (germline): GTSNPN, SVGIG (reference sequence). The CDR3 here is CAWSPGTTTGRDTQYF. The CDR3 DNA follows: TGTGCCTGGAGCCCAGGGACCACGACTGGGAGGGATACGCAGTATTTT.

The chain combines TRBV2 with TRBJ2-3; TRBD2 might be the D (5 bases). The V gene lost 5 bases and the J gene lost 0 bases, with 12 bases spanning the gap. The CDR3 sequence is 15 residues long. Germline V gene lookup returns CDR1 SNHLY and CDR2 FYNNEI. DNA for the CDR3: TGTGCCAGCAGTACCTGGACGGGAAGCACAGATACGCAGTATTTT. It encodes CASSTWTGSTDTQYF.

This rearrangement joins TRBV5-4 to TRBJ2-7; 8 bases align to TRBD1. The trim removed 2 bases at V and 3 bases at J, leaving 7 bases unmatched. The CDR3 loop spans 15 amino acids. Germline CDR1 is SGHNT and CDR2 is YYREEE (reference sequence). The DNA of the CDR3 is TGTGCCAGCAGCTTCGGGCAGGGGGCACGCTACGAGCAGTACTTC. It specifies CASSFGQGARYEQYF. The variable domain in full, with the rest retrieved from reference TRBV5-4 and TRBJ2-7, is ETGVTQSPTHLIKTRGQQVTLRCSSQSGHNTVSWYQQALGQGPQFIFQYYREEENGRGNFPPRFSGLQFPNYSSELNVNALELDDSALYLCASSFGQGARYEQYFGPGTRLTVT.

This clonotype was seen more than once but under ten times. This chain links TRBV12-5 with TRBJ2-6; perhaps TRBD1 as D (7 bases). Trimming stripped 6 bases from V and 3 bases from J, with 15 bases between. Germline V gene data show CDR1 as LGHNT and CDR2 as FRNRAP. There are 16 residues in the CDR3. CDR3 in DNA: TGTGCTAGTGGGACGACAGGGAGGTATGGGGCCAACGTCCTGACTTTC. This translates into CASGTTGRYGANVLTF.

There are many counts of this clonotype. This chain connects TRBV25-1 to TRBJ2-7; the D call may be TRBD1 or TRBD2 (5 bases each). The CDR3 runs 15 residues. Germline V gene data show CDR1 as MGHDK and CDR2 as SYGVNS. V dropped 1 base and J dropped 3 bases, with 13 bases sitting between them. This CDR3 reads CASSESGGGGYEQYF. CDR3 DNA: TGTGCCAGCAGTGAATCAGGAGGTGGGGGCTACGAGCAGTACTTC.

The table lists this clonotype with a few counts. The rearrangement joins TRBV5-5 to TRBJ2-5; 8 nucleotides align to TRBD2. Germline V gene lookup returns CDR1 SGHKS and CDR2 YYEKEE (reference sequence). The trim removed 2 bases at V and 3 bases at J, leaving 6 bases unmatched. CDR3 length equals 15 residues. The CDR3 reads CASSFVPRGEETQYF. The CDR3 coding sequence is TGTGCCAGCAGCTTTGTACCGCGGGGGGAAGAGACCCAGTACTTC.

This clonotype came up a few times. The chain is built from TRBV5-5 and TRBJ1-2; 8 nucleotides line up with TRBD1. Germline CDR1 SGHKS, CDR2 YYEKEE (reference sequence). The ends lost 4 bases at V and 0 bases at J; junction bases unmatched: 8. CDR3 size: 16 residues. CDR3 loop: CASSRDPGQANYGYTF. The CDR3 DNA reads TGTGCCAGCAGCCGCGATCCGGGACAGGCTAACTATGGCTACACCTTC.

The chain links TRBV20-1 to TRBJ2-7; TRBD1 matches at 8 bases. CDR1 DFQATT and CDR2 SNEGSKA come from the germline V gene (reference sequence). The CDR3 is 14 residues long. Unmatched junction bases numbered 13, after V lost 6 bases and J lost 6 bases. The CDR3 region is CSAATGTGLLEQYF. The DNA for the CDR3 is TGCAGTGCAGCTACCGGGACAGGTCTTCTCGAGCAGTACTTC.

This clonotype was found a few times. V is TRBV12-3 or TRBV12-4 and J is TRBJ2-7; tentatively, D is TRBD1 or TRBD2 (6 bases each). The CDR3 extends over 16 amino acids. V lost 7 bases to trimming and J lost 0 bases, with 19 bases between them. The CDR3 sequence is CASTSRGRGRSYEQYF. As DNA, the CDR3 is TGTGCCAGCACATCTCGGGGGCGGGGCCGCTCCTACGAGCAGTACTTC.

V gene TRBV20-1 combines with J gene TRBJ1-5; no definite D call. V lost 3 bases and J 0 bases, leaving 9 bases between the germline ends. The CDR3 spans 14 residues. Germline CDR1 is DFQATT and CDR2 is SNEGSKA (reference sequence). CDR3 loop: CSASKENSNQPQHF. CDR3 coding DNA: TGCAGTGCTAGTAAGGAGAATAGCAATCAGCCCCAGCATTTT.

This chain links TRBV21-1 with TRBJ2-5; TRBD1, the table's D call, lacks a check against the DNA. TRBV21-1 is tagged as a pseudogene. The CDR3 spans 17 residues. The CDR3 DNA reads TGTGCCAGCAGCAAAGCGCTGGGGGGGCAGGGAGCGAAGACCCAGTACTTC. Translation gives CASSKALGGQGAKTQYF.

The chain recombines TRBV7-9 with TRBJ2-6; perhaps TRBD1 as D (5 bases). Deletions cut 2 bases from V and 4 bases from J, with 15 bases between. This CDR3 has 17 amino acids. Germline V CDR1 and CDR2: SEHNR, FQNEAQ (reference sequence). The CDR3 sequence: CASSLLSGFSGANVLTF. The CDR3 DNA is TGTGCCAGCAGCTTACTCTCAGGGTTTTCCGGGGCCAACGTCCTGACTTTC. Drawing the rest from reference TRBV7-9 and TRBJ2-6, the complete variable domain is DTGVSQNPRHKITKRGQNVTFRCDPISEHNRLYWYRQTLGQGPEFLTYFQNEAQLEKSRLLSDRFSAERPKGSFSTLEIQRTEQGDSAMYLCASSLLSGFSGANVLTFGAGSRLTVL.